This T cell receptor (beta chain) was observed in a study of blood T cell repertoires in COVID-19. Study as a whole: From the United States, Italy and Spain came samples of acute and convalescent COVID-19. The analysed material was cDNA or gDNA that came from T cells, B-cell-depleted T cells, or PBMCs.

The germline CDR1 and CDR2 sequences are LGHDT and YNNKEL (reference sequence). CDR3 length: 13 amino acids. With 1 base removed from V and 2 bases from J, the gap between germline ends came to 5 bases. Under the authors' procedure: Reference gene primer amplification gave estimated nucleated cell counts. Method: immunoSEQ multiplex PCR; TCRdb's copy keeps in-frame clones and lacks some. V and J calls and clone size are those listed in that table; D and trimming were worked out from the DNA. Counted here are around 170,000 clones, roughly 84% occurring once; the ten biggest clones make up approximately 1.5%. This clone appeared a single time.

This receptor was identified in a human donor in a cohort sampled during active COVID-19. The rearrangement joins TRBV3-1 (or the pseudogene TRBV3-2) to TRBJ1-2; D unclear. The sequencing sample was made of peripheral blood. CDR3 sequence (DNA): TGTGCCAGCAGCCAAGGAACAAACTATGGCTACACCTTC. Its translation: CASSQGTNYGYTF.